These 27 T cell receptor beta chains originate from one sample sequenced in a study of early T cells in non-severe SARS-CoV-2 infection. TCRdb independently ran MiXCR on the 5' RACE reads; one entry per CDR3 protein. The top ten hold more than 8.5% of the sample, which has about 48,000 distinct CDR3 sequences, roughly 13% seen once. Sequences were obtained from whole blood. The source is an adult who was a healthcare worker with PCR-confirmed SARS-CoV-2 infection or an uninfected control (not recorded which).

This clonotype was observed many times. V is TRBV20-1 and J is TRBJ2-6, with D possibly being TRBD2 (6 bases). In germline, CDR1 is DFQATT, CDR2 SNEGSKA (reference sequence). The CDR3 is 14 residues long. The V end was cut by 3 bases, the J end by 2 bases, with 8 bases between. The DNA of the CDR3 is TGCAGTGCTAGCCGGGGGACTGGGGCCAACGTCCTGACTTTC. Translated: CSASRGTGANVLTF.

This clonotype was detected ten times or more. V is TRBV7-9 and J is TRBJ2-7; a possible D gene is TRBD2 (5 bases). The CDR3 runs 15 residues. V was trimmed by 5 bases and J by 2 bases, leaving 16 bases between them. Germline CDR1 SEHNR, CDR2 FQNEAQ (reference sequence). The CDR3 sequence is CASSPGRTVTYEQYF. CDR3 DNA: TGTGCCAGCAGCCCGGGAAGAACCGTTACCTACGAGCAGTACTTC.

As regards this clonotype: A read error may explain this, as a much larger clone is one base away. This CDR3 reads CASSLDGASLPGQFF. The CDR3 nucleotides are TGTGCCAGCAGCCTAGACGGAGCATCCCTTCCCGGGCAGTTCTTC. The gene calls are TRBV7-2 and TRBJ2-1; D is unclear. The CDR3 length is 15 residues. The germline CDR1 and CDR2 sequences are SGHTA and FQGNSA. Trimming shortened V by 5 bases and J by 12 bases, and 23 bases separated the two germline ends.

The chain recombines TRBV30 with TRBJ1-1, with no clear D. V was shortened by 2 bases and J by 5 bases, with 9 bases between the two germline ends. The CDR3 spans 12 residues. In germline, CDR1 is GTSNPN, CDR2 SVGIG (reference sequence). The CDR3 nucleotides are TGTGCCTGGAGTCCTACGGGGACTGAAGCTTTCTTT. Its protein product is CAWSPTGTEAFF.

This clonotype was seen at least ten times. The gene calls are TRBV19 and TRBJ1-2; a possible D gene is TRBD1 (6 bases). Trimming shortened V by 3 bases and J by 5 bases, and 10 bases separated the two germline ends. The CDR3 sequence is 13 residues long. Germline CDR1 is LNHDA and CDR2 is SQIVND (reference sequence). Here the CDR3 DNA reads TGTGCCAGTAGTATCGGACAGCAGTATGGCTACACCTTC. Translating gives CASSIGQQYGYTF. The entire variable domain, with the rest obtained from reference TRBV19 and TRBJ1-2, is as follows: DGGITQSPKYLFRKEGQNVTLSCEQNLNHDAMYWYRQDPGQGLRLIYYSQIVNDFQKGDIAEGYSVSREKKESFPLTVTSAQKNPTAFYLCASSIGQQYGYTFGSGTRLTVV.

This clonotype was detected a few times. The CDR3 reads CASSLAPGPVDYEQYF. In nucleotides, the CDR3 is TGTGCCAGCAGCTTAGCCCCGGGGCCGGTGGATTACGAGCAGTACTTC. The chain recombines TRBV7-9 with TRBJ2-7; D may be TRBD1 or TRBD2 (5 bases each). Germline CDR1 SEHNR, CDR2 FQNEAQ (reference sequence). The CDR3 runs 16 residues. V dropped 0 bases and J dropped 4 bases, with 16 bases sitting between them.

This clonotype was counted ten times or more. The chain couples TRBV20-1 to TRBJ1-2; no clear D. V gave up 0 bases and J gave up 2 bases, with 7 bases separating them. Germline V lookup: CDR1 DFQATT, CDR2 SNEGSKA (reference sequence). The CDR3 runs 13 residues. The CDR3: CSAREDGNYGYTF. CDR3 DNA: TGCAGTGCTAGAGAGGACGGAAACTATGGCTACACCTTC.

V gene TRBV18 combines with J gene TRBJ2-5; TRBD2 is a possible D gene (6 bases). The V end lost 3 bases, the J end lost 5 bases, and 13 bases lay between the germline ends. CDR3 size: 14 residues. Germline V gene data show CDR1 as KGHSH and CDR2 as LQKENI. The CDR3 loop is CASSPSIRGETQYF. In nucleotides, the CDR3 is TGTGCCAGCTCACCTTCGATCCGGGGGGAGACCCAGTACTTC. Full variable domain (remainder filled in from reference TRBV18 and TRBJ2-5): NAGVMQNPRHLVRRRGQEARLRCSPMKGHSHVYWYRQLPEEGLKFMVYLQKENIIDESGMPKERFSAEFPKEGPSILRIQQVVRGDSAAYFCASSPSIRGETQYFGPGTRLLVL.

In its sample, this clonotype was seen once. The chain joins TRBV2 to TRBJ1-1, with D maybe TRBD1 (6 bases). Germline V CDR1 and CDR2: SNHLY, FYNNEI. The ends were cut back, 6 bases at V and 2 bases at J, with 10 bases in the middle. The CDR3 extends over 13 amino acids. The CDR3 reads CASSQDSNTEAFF. The DNA of the CDR3 is TGTGCCAGCAGCCAGGACAGTAACACTGAAGCTTTCTTT.

This clonotype has ten or more counts. The chain uses TRBV29-1 and TRBJ2-7; 7 bases align to TRBD1. From germline, CDR1 is SQVTM and CDR2 ANQGSEA. This CDR3 region has 13 residues. V gave up 4 bases and J gave up 5 bases; unmatched junction bases: 8. CDR3 amino acids: CSVGKDRSNEQYF. The CDR3 bases are TGCAGCGTTGGGAAGGACAGGTCCAACGAGCAGTACTTC.

The chain employs TRBV29-1 and TRBJ2-1; weak D call: TRBD2 (6 bases). There are 15 residues in the CDR3. CDR1 and CDR2 (germline): SQVTM, ANQGSEA. The V end was cut by 4 bases, the J end by 3 bases, with 16 bases between. CDR3: CSVVGGVTGYNEQFF. Here the CDR3 DNA reads TGCAGCGTTGTGGGGGGAGTTACAGGCTACAATGAGCAGTTCTTC.

The rearrangement joins TRBV2 to TRBJ2-7, with D perhaps matching TRBD2 (6 bases). Trimming took off 6 bases at V and 0 bases at J, with 12 bases between the two ends. This CDR3 comprises 14 residues. Per the germline V gene, CDR1 is SNHLY and CDR2 is FYNNEI. CDR3 amino acids: CASRRDSSSYEQYF. In DNA, the CDR3 is TGTGCCAGCAGGAGGGACTCAAGCTCCTACGAGCAGTACTTC.

This clonotype has a count of ten or more. The chain recombines TRBV20-1 with TRBJ2-2; TRBD1 agrees at 9 bases. Germline CDR1 is DFQATT and CDR2 is SNEGSKA (reference sequence). The CDR3 contains 13 residues. With 3 bases clipped from V and 5 bases from J, the junction kept 1 base outside the gene matches. The DNA for the CDR3 is TGCAGTGCTAGGACAGGGGGGACCGGGGAGCTGTTTTTT. This translates into CSARTGGTGELFF.

This clonotype came up many times. The genes are TRBV11-2 and TRBJ2-7; possibly TRBD2 for D (5 bases). V lost 5 bases and J 2 bases, leaving 40 bases between the germline ends. The CDR3 is made up of 23 amino acids. Germline V lookup: CDR1 SGHAT, CDR2 FQNNGV. The CDR3 region is CASSPINHHRTGSSHAPAYEQYF. In nucleotides, the CDR3 is TGTGCCAGCAGCCCCATAAACCACCATCGGACGGGGTCTTCTCACGCTCCAGCCTACGAGCAGTACTTC.

This clonotype was counted at least ten times. This sequence joins TRBV7-9 and TRBJ2-2, with 8 bases that match TRBD1. The CDR3 sequence is 17 residues long. CDR1 and CDR2 from the germline V gene are SEHNR and FQNEAQ (reference sequence). V trimming: 5 bases; J trimming: 0 bases; junction bases outside the gene matches: 8. The chain's CDR3 is CASSHRTGYPNTGELFF. CDR3 nucleotide sequence: TGTGCCAGCAGCCACCGGACAGGGTACCCGAACACCGGGGAGCTGTTTTTT.

The table lists this clonotype with many counts. Written as DNA, the CDR3 is TGTGCCGGGCAGAGAGAATCCTCCGGGGAGCTGTTTTTT. Translating it yields CAGQRESSGELFF. The rearrangement joins TRBV2 to TRBJ2-2, with D hard to call. Germline V CDR1 and CDR2: SNHLY, FYNNEI. The V and J ends lost 11 bases and 6 bases respectively, with 16 bases between them. This CDR3 comprises 13 residues.

This clonotype was recorded at least ten times. The CDR3 region has the DNA TGCAGCGTTGAAGTAAAGGGGACAGGGGGAAATGAGCAGTTCTTC. Translating it yields CSVEVKGTGGNEQFF. The chain carries TRBV29-1 and TRBJ2-1; TRBD1 matches at 11 bases. Germline loops: CDR1 SQVTM, CDR2 ANQGSEA. The CDR3 is made up of 15 amino acids. The V gene end was trimmed by 1 base and the J gene end by 7 bases; junction bases not matched to a gene: 6.

This clonotype was seen repeatedly, ten times or more. V is TRBV12-3 or TRBV12-4 and J is TRBJ1-5; D unclear. The CDR3 is 12 residues long. V was pared by 2 bases and J by 4 bases, with 3 bases between. For the CDR3, the DNA is TGTGCCAGCAGTTTAAGGAATCAGCCCCAGCATTTT. Encoded protein: CASSLRNQPQHF.

This clonotype occurred many times. The gene calls are TRBV28 and TRBJ2-5, with D possibly being TRBD2 (6 bases). Trimming took off 6 bases at V and 5 bases at J, with 19 bases between the two ends. The germline V gene has CDR1 MDHEN and CDR2 SYDVKM. The CDR3 spans 15 residues. This chain's CDR3 is CASSQSSGLSETQYF. The CDR3, as DNA: TGTGCCAGCAGCCAATCAAGCGGGCTTAGCGAGACCCAGTACTTC.

This clonotype was seen ten or more times. V and J are TRBV6-6 and TRBJ1-5; no clear D. The V gene lost 6 bases and the J gene lost 5 bases, with 5 bases spanning the gap. The CDR3 sequence is 11 residues long. Germline CDR1 and CDR2: MNHNY and SVGAGI (reference sequence). CDR3: CASRTDQPQHF. CDR3 nucleotides: TGTGCCAGCAGGACCGATCAGCCCCAGCATTTT.

This clonotype was found many times. This rearrangement joins TRBV5-1 to TRBJ1-1, with no clear D. Per the germline V gene, CDR1 is SGHRS and CDR2 is YFSETQ. The CDR3 loop spans 16 amino acids. Trimming cost V 1 base and J 1 base, with 14 bases left between them. DNA for the CDR3: TGCGCCAGCAGCTTGATCCCCCTCCCTTCGAACACTGAAGCTTTCTTT. This encodes CASSLIPLPSNTEAFF.

This clonotype was found many times. The gene calls are TRBV29-1 and TRBJ1-1; D call uncertain. The germline gives CDR1 SQVTM, CDR2 ANQGSEA. The CDR3 is 13 residues long. Trimming took 4 bases from V and 1 from J, leaving 10 bases between them. CDR3 in amino acids: CSVGSGPNTEAFF. The CDR3, as DNA: TGCAGCGTTGGGTCCGGGCCGAACACTGAAGCTTTCTTT.

This clonotype came up many times. The genes are TRBV9 and TRBJ1-1; D is undetermined. The CDR3 extends over 14 amino acids. With 3 bases removed from V and 0 bases from J, the gap between germline ends came to 9 bases. Germline-derived CDR1 and CDR2 are SGDLS and YYNGEE. The CDR3 bases are TGTGCCAGCAGCGGGAGGGATATGAACACTGAAGCTTTCTTT. Translated: CASSGRDMNTEAFF. Supplemented by reference TRBV9 and TRBJ1-1, the full variable domain reads DSGVTQTPKHLITATGQRVTLRCSPRSGDLSVYWYQQSLDQGLQFLIQYYNGEERAKGNILERFSAQQFPDLHSELNLSSLELGDSALYFCASSGRDMNTEAFFGQGTRLTVV.

This clonotype was observed a few times. The CDR3 nucleotides are TGTGCCAGCAGCGCCCGGGACAGTAGAAATTCACCCCTCCACTTT. Residues: CASSARDSRNSPLHF. V usage is TRBV9 and J usage is TRBJ1-6; TRBD1 matches 7 bases. J was trimmed by 7 bases and V by 3 bases; bases with no gene match: 7. This CDR3 spans 15 amino acids. In germline, CDR1 is SGDLS, CDR2 YYNGEE.

This clonotype was counted at least ten times. J is TRBJ2-1 and V is TRBV6-6; the match to TRBD2 covers 10 bases. With V trimmed by 5 bases and J by 7 bases, 14 bases remained unmatched. The germline V gene encodes CDR1 MNHNY and CDR2 SVGAGI (reference sequence). This CDR3 is built from 17 residues. CDR3 DNA sequence: TGTGCCAGCAGTCCAACGCTGAGCGGGGGGGCCCGAAATGAGCAGTTCTTC. Encoded protein: CASSPTLSGGARNEQFF.

V and J are TRBV5-1 and TRBJ1-4; 7 bases line up with TRBD1. Germline CDR1 SGHRS, CDR2 YFSETQ. CDR3 size: 15 residues. The trim removed 2 bases at V and 0 bases at J, leaving 1 base unmatched. For the CDR3, the DNA is TGCGCCAGCAGCTTCGGGACAGCAACTAATGAAAAACTGTTTTTT. This gives the protein CASSFGTATNEKLFF. The full variable domain, in which reference TRBV5-1 and TRBJ1-4 provide the parts outside the CDR3, is KAGVTQTPRYLIKTRGQQVTLSCSPISGHRSVSWYQQTPGQGLQFLFEYFSETQRNKGNFPGRFSGRQFSNSRSEMNVSTLELGDSALYLCASSFGTATNEKLFFGSGTQLSVL.

This clonotype was recorded at least ten times. The gene calls are TRBV7-9 and TRBJ1-2; 7 positions agree with TRBD1. Germline trimming cut 2 bases from V and 6 bases from J; bases unmatched to any gene: 15. The CDR3 length is 17 residues. The germline gives CDR1 SEHNR, CDR2 FQNEAQ (reference sequence). CDR3 in amino acids: CASSLKQGWVPRDGYTF. CDR3 sequence (DNA): TGTGCCAGCAGCTTAAAACAGGGGTGGGTCCCCAGGGATGGCTACACCTTC.